This is a list of T cell receptor beta chains from one sample in a study of CD8 T cells in ankylosing spondylitis. TCRdb reanalysed the 5' RACE reads using MiXCR and keeps one entry per CDR3 protein. The profile shows 150,000 or so distinct CDR3 sequences, around a tenth of them singletons. The sample taken for sequencing was blood, either unsorted or a sorted T cell fraction (not recorded which). The source of these receptors is a male donor with ankylosing spondylitis or in good health (not recorded which). Each CDR3 is given with its conserved first and last residue. A D gene is named only where the DNA matches it firmly. Some rows mark clone size as missing; the rest say once, few, many or name a class of expanded clone.

J: TRBJ2-3
size: many
D: NA
V: TRBV4-3
DNA: TGCGCCAGCAGCCAAGAAGGTCAGGGATTCACAGATACGCAGTATTTT
CDR3: CASSQEGQGFTDTQYF

J: TRBJ1-6
size: few
D: NA
V: TRBV20-1
DNA: TGCAGTGCTAGAGATAAAAGTTTTGACCCCCTCCACTTT
CDR3: CSARDKSFDPLHF

J: TRBJ1-2
size: many
D: NA
V: TRBV5-1
DNA: TGCGCCAGCAGCTTGGACTTTGCGTGGGGCGGTTATGGCTACACCTTC
CDR3: CASSLDFAWGGYGYTF

J: TRBJ2-3
size: NA
D: TRBD2
V: TRBV5-1
DNA: TGCGCCAGCAGCGCTCGCGGGGGGTCAGCGGATACGCAGTATTTT
CDR3: CASSARGGSADTQYF

J: TRBJ1-1
size: many
D: NA
V: TRBV5-1
DNA: TGCGCCAGCAGCTTGCGTACGGCCTTGAACACTGAAGCTTTCTTT
CDR3: CASSLRTALNTEAFF

J: TRBJ2-5
size: few
D: TRBD2
V: TRBV20-1
DNA: TGCAGTGCTAGATCCCTAGCGGTAGAGACCCAGTACTTC
CDR3: CSARSLAVETQYF

J: TRBJ1-2
size: few
D: TRBD1
V: TRBV29-1
DNA: TGCAGCGTTGAGAGGGGGACAGGGGGACCCTATGGCTACACCTTC
CDR3: CSVERGTGGPYGYTF

J: TRBJ2-3
size: NA
D: NA
V: TRBV9
DNA: TGTGCCAGCAGCCCCCGAACGGGGGATAGCACAGATACGCAGTATTTT
CDR3: CASSPRTGDSTDTQYF

J: TRBJ2-7
size: many
D: NA
V: TRBV5-6
DNA: TGTGCCAGCAGCTTCCGCACCCACACAGGGTACAACGAGCAGTACTTC
CDR3: CASSFRTHTGYNEQYF

J: TRBJ1-2
size: many
D: TRBD1
V: TRBV5-5
DNA: TGTGCCAGCAGCTTGAGGAGACAGGGATCCTATGGCTACACCTTC
CDR3: CASSLRRQGSYGYTF

J: TRBJ2-7
size: many
D: TRBD2
V: TRBV20-1
DNA: TGCAGTGCTCCGAGCGGGAGGGATATGTACGAGCAGTACTTC
CDR3: CSAPSGRDMYEQYF

J: TRBJ1-5
size: many
D: NA
V: TRBV28
DNA: TGTGCCAGCAGTTTCGCGGTCGGGGGCAATCAGCCCCAGCATTTT
CDR3: CASSFAVGGNQPQHF

J: TRBJ2-7
size: many
D: TRBD1
V: TRBV5-1
DNA: TGCGCCAGCAGCTTGGGCGTGACAGGGGTGGCCGAGCAGTACTTC
CDR3: CASSLGVTGVAEQYF

J: TRBJ2-3
size: many
D: TRBD2
V: TRBV10-3
DNA: TGTGCCATCAGTGGGTCTAGCGGGGGGGACGCAGATACGCAGTATTTT
CDR3: CAISGSSGGDADTQYF

J: TRBJ1-1
size: many
D: NA
V: TRBV6-5
DNA: TGTGCCAGCAGTTACTCTCCCCGGGCCGCTGAAGCTTTCTTT
CDR3: CASSYSPRAAEAFF

J: TRBJ1-2
size: few
D: NA
V: TRBV20-1
DNA: TGCAGTGCTAGAGAGGTCGCTCGCGGCTACACCTTC
CDR3: CSAREVARGYTF

J: TRBJ1-2
size: many
D: TRBD1
V: TRBV19
DNA: TGTGCCAGTAGTACCCGACAGGGAGACAACTATGGCTACACCTTC
CDR3: CASSTRQGDNYGYTF

J: TRBJ1-4
size: NA
D: TRBD1
V: TRBV29-1
DNA: TGCAGCGTTGGGACAGGGCGAACTGAAAAACTGTTTTTT
CDR3: CSVGTGRTEKLFF

J: TRBJ1-2
size: few
D: NA
V: TRBV7-2
DNA: TGTGCCAGCAGCGCGTCTCGACAGTCTAACTATGGCTACACCTTC
CDR3: CASSASRQSNYGYTF

J: TRBJ2-1
size: many
D: TRBD1
V: TRBV5-6
DNA: TGTGCCAGCAGCCGAAAAATTCGTCCGGGACAGGTGATTACGAAGAGCTCCTACAATGAGCAGTTCTTC
CDR3: CASSRKIRPGQVITKSSYNEQFF

J: TRBJ1-6
size: NA
D: NA
V: TRBV7-2
DNA: TGTGCCAGCAGCTTAACCTCCTATAATTCACCCCTCCACTTT
CDR3: CASSLTSYNSPLHF

J: TRBJ2-3
size: many
D: NA
V: TRBV7-6
DNA: TGTGCCAGCAGCCTTCGTCAAGATAGCACAGATACGCAGTATTTT
CDR3: CASSLRQDSTDTQYF

J: TRBJ1-3
size: many
D: TRBD1
V: TRBV20-1
DNA: TGCAGTGCTAGAGCGGGGACAGGGGGAGACACCATATATTTT
CDR3: CSARAGTGGDTIYF

J: TRBJ2-3
size: many
D: NA
V: TRBV5-5
DNA: TGTGCCAGCAGCTTGGCCGGCTCTAGGCGCCAACTCACAGATACGCAGTATTTT
CDR3: CASSLAGSRRQLTDTQYF

J: TRBJ1-5
size: few
D: NA
V: TRBV2
DNA: TGTGCCAGCAGCCCGACGATGGGTACTAATCAGCCCCAGCATTTT
CDR3: CASSPTMGTNQPQHF

J: TRBJ2-3
size: many
D: NA
V: TRBV5-1
DNA: TGCGCCAGCAGCTTGGATGTCTCGGGGGATACGCAGTATTTT
CDR3: CASSLDVSGDTQYF

J: TRBJ2-1
size: many
D: TRBD2
V: TRBV12-3/TRBV12-4
DNA: TGTGCCAGCAGTCTAGCGGGGCCCTCTAATGAGCAGTTCTTC
CDR3: CASSLAGPSNEQFF

J: TRBJ2-7
size: NA
D: NA
V: TRBV6-5
DNA: TGTGCCAGCAGTCCCCAACCTAACGAGCAGTACTTC
CDR3: CASSPQPNEQYF

J: TRBJ2-1
size: many
D: NA
V: TRBV5-1
DNA: TGCGCCAGCAGCTTCTCCCCATCTTCGGGCAATGAGCAGTTCTTC
CDR3: CASSFSPSSGNEQFF

J: TRBJ1-1
size: many
D: NA
V: TRBV10-3
DNA: TGTGCCATCAGTGAGTCGATTCTAGGTGGCGGCAGGCTCTACACTGAAGCTTTCTTT
CDR3: CAISESILGGGRLYTEAFF

J: TRBJ1-1
size: many
D: NA
V: TRBV29-1
DNA: TGCAGCGCCATGGACAGATGGGACACTGAAGCTTTCTTT
CDR3: CSAMDRWDTEAFF

J: TRBJ2-2
size: NA
D: TRBD1
V: TRBV10-1
DNA: TGCGCCAGCAGTGGAACGACAGGGGGTTCGGGGGAGCTGTTTTTT
CDR3: CASSGTTGGSGELFF

J: TRBJ2-5
size: many
D: NA
V: TRBV5-1
DNA: TGCGCCAGCAGCACTACCGGACTTGAGAAAGAGACCCAGTACTTC
CDR3: CASSTTGLEKETQYF

J: TRBJ2-1
size: NA
D: TRBD2
V: TRBV10-1
DNA: TGCGCCAGCAGTGAGTCAACTAGCGGGGCTAGGGATGAGCAGTTCTTC
CDR3: CASSESTSGARDEQFF

J: TRBJ1-1
size: NA
D: NA
V: TRBV25-1
DNA: TGTGCCAGCAGTGACCTGAACACTGAAGCTTTCTTT
CDR3: CASSDLNTEAFF

J: TRBJ1-3
size: NA
D: NA
V: TRBV11-2
DNA: TGTGCCAGAAGCCACTCATCTGCGGCAGGCTCTGGAAACACCATATATTTT
CDR3: CARSHSSAAGSGNTIYF

J: TRBJ2-1
size: NA
D: TRBD2
V: TRBV2
DNA: TGTGCCAGCTCGGCGCGGACTAGTGGGGGCAATGAGCAGTTCTTC
CDR3: CASSARTSGGNEQFF

J: TRBJ2-5
size: many
D: NA
V: TRBV24-1
DNA: TGTGCCACCAGTGGGGTCCCCCAAGAGACCCAGTACTTC
CDR3: CATSGVPQETQYF

J: TRBJ2-3
size: NA
D: NA
V: TRBV12-3/TRBV12-4
DNA: TGTGCCAGCAGCGCGGCGGCTAGCACAGATACGCAGTATTTT
CDR3: CASSAAASTDTQYF

J: TRBJ2-1
size: many
D: TRBD2
V: TRBV12-3/TRBV12-4
DNA: TGTGCCAGCAGTTTTAGGGGTGGTGGCGGGAGCTCCTACAATGAGCAGTTCTTC
CDR3: CASSFRGGGGSSYNEQFF

J: TRBJ2-7
size: few
D: TRBD2
V: TRBV3-1
DNA: TGTGCCAGCAGCCACCTAGCGGGAGCCCCCGAGCAGTACTTC
CDR3: CASSHLAGAPEQYF